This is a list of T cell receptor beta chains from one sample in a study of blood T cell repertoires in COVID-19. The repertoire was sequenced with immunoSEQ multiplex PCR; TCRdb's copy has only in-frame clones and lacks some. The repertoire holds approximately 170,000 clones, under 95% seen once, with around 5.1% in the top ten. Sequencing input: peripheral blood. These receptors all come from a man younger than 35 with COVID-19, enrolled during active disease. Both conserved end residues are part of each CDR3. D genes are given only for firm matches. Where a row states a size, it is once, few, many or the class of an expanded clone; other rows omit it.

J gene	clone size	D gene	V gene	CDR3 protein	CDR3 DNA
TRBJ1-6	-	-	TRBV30	CAWSPSRDSPLHF	TGTGCCTGGAGTCCGAGTCGGGATTCACCCCTCCACTTT
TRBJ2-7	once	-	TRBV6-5	CASSYNSEGTTDQYF	TGTGCCAGCAGTTACAATAGCGAGGGCACCACCGATCAGTACTTC
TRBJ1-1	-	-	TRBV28	CASHRGEAFF	TGTGCCAGCCATAGAGGAGAAGCTTTCTTT
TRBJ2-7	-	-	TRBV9	CASSPSGQREQYF	TGTGCCAGCAGCCCGAGCGGACAGCGCGAGCAGTACTTC
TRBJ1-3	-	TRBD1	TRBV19	CASSPDDRDRYAGNTIYF	TGTGCCAGTAGTCCGGACGACAGGGACCGGTATGCTGGAAACACCATATATTTT
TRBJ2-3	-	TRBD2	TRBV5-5	CASNLRLAESTDTQYF	TGTGCCAGCAACTTGCGACTAGCGGAGAGCACAGATACGCAGTATTTT
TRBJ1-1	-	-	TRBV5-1	CASSFIGGNTEAFF	TGCGCCAGCAGCTTCATCGGGGGAAACACTGAAGCTTTCTTT
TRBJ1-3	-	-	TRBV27	CASSSPGLGNTIYF	TGTGCCAGCAGTTCGCCAGGCCTCGGAAACACCATATATTTT
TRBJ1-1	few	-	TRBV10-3	CAISESGHENTEAFF	TGTGCCATCAGTGAGTCAGGACATGAGAACACTGAAGCTTTCTTT
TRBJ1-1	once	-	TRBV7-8	CASSLVGGSSEAFF	TGTGCCAGCAGCCTCGTGGGGGGTAGCTCTGAAGCTTTCTTT
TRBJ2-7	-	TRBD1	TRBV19	CASSVRDRGSGQYF	TGTGCCAGTAGTGTCCGGGACAGGGGCTCGGGGCAGTACTTC
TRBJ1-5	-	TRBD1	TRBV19	CASARQGPFQPQHF	TGTGCCAGTGCCAGACAGGGACCATTTCAGCCCCAGCATTTT
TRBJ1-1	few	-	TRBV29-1	CSVSRGGGRTEAFF	TGCAGCGTTTCCAGAGGCGGCGGGAGGACTGAAGCTTTCTTT
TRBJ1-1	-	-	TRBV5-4	CASRRWGGNTEAFF	TGTGCCAGCAGGCGGTGGGGGGGGAACACTGAAGCTTTCTTT
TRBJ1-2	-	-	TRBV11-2	CASSLVQSYGYTF	TGTGCCAGCAGCTTAGTACAGTCCTATGGCTACACCTTC
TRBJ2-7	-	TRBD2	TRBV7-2	CASSHTSGDTYEQYF	TGTGCCAGCAGCCACACTAGCGGGGACACCTACGAGCAGTACTTC
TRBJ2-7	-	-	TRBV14	CASSPLSGYEQYF	TGTGCCAGCAGCCCCTTATCGGGCTACGAGCAGTACTTC
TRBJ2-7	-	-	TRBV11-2	CASSLDPPDEQYF	TGTGCCAGCAGCTTAGATCCCCCGGACGAGCAGTACTTC
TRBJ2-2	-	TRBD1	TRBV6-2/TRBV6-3	CASSSGTGIRELFF	TGTGCCAGCAGTTCCGGGACAGGGATCAGGGAGCTGTTTTTT
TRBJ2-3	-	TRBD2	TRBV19	CASSIGLAGGGGTDTQYF	TGTGCCAGTAGTATAGGACTAGCGGGAGGAGGTGGCACAGATACGCAGTATTTT
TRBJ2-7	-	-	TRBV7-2	CASSPPEGLEQYF	TGTGCCAGCAGCCCTCCGGAGGGTCTCGAGCAGTACTTC
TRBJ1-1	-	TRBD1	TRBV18	CASSWTGDVNTEAFF	TGTGCCAGCTCATGGACAGGGGACGTGAACACTGAAGCTTTCTTT
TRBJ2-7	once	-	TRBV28	CASRAPGAYEQYF	TGTGCCAGCAGGGCGCCCGGGGCCTACGAGCAGTACTTC
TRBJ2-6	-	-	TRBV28	CASSPDLTGGANVLTF	TGTGCCAGCAGTCCCGACTTAACCGGTGGGGCCAACGTCCTGACTTTC
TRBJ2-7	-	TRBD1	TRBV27	CASSLTGFTYEQYF	TGTGCCAGCAGTTTGACAGGGTTCACCTACGAGCAGTACTTC
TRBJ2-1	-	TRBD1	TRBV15	CATSLGQGRYNEQFF	TGTGCCACCAGCCTAGGACAGGGACGTTACAATGAGCAGTTCTTC
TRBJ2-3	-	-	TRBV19	CASTPGVLAYTDTQYF	TGTGCCAGTACCCCGGGAGTGTTGGCCTACACAGATACGCAGTATTTT
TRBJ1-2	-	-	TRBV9	CASSPPGEGYTF	TGTGCCAGCAGCCCCCCCGGGGAAGGCTACACCTTC
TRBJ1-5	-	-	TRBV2	CASSVLRQTVDQPQHF	TGTGCCAGCAGTGTCTTGCGGCAGACGGTCGATCAGCCCCAGCATTTT
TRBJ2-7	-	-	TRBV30	CAWSFWEVVYEQYF	TGTGCCTGGAGTTTCTGGGAGGTTGTGTACGAGCAGTACTTC
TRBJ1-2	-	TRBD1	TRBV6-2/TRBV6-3	CASSDRGYGYTF	TGTGCCAGCAGTGACAGGGGCTATGGCTACACCTTC
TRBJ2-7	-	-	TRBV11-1	CASSLALGGEQYF	TGTGCCAGCAGCTTAGCGTTGGGAGGCGAGCAGTACTTC
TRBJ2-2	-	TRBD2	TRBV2	CASSGLAGVDGELFF	TGTGCCAGCAGTGGACTAGCGGGAGTTGACGGGGAGCTGTTTTTT
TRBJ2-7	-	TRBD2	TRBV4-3	CASSQDMGEGREQYF	TGCGCCAGCAGCCAAGATATGGGGGAGGGACGGGAGCAGTACTTC
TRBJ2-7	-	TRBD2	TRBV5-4	CASSSNALAGGFLYEQYF	TGTGCCAGCAGCTCAAACGCACTAGCGGGAGGGTTTCTATACGAGCAGTACTTC
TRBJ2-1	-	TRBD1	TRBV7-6	CASSPRQGATLSSYNEQFF	TGTGCCAGCAGCCCACGACAGGGGGCCACCCTGAGCTCCTACAATGAGCAGTTCTTC
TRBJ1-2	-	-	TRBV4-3	CASSRAGLRNYGYTF	TGCGCCAGCAGCCGAGCAGGGTTGAGGAACTATGGCTACACCTTC
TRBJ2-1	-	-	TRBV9	CASSGVGANSYNEQFF	TGTGCCAGCAGCGGCGTGGGGGCGAACTCCTACAATGAGCAGTTCTTC
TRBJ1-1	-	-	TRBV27	CASIDRLTAFF	TGTGCCAGCATCGACAGGCTTACGGCTTTCTTT
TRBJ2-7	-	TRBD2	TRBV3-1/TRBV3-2	CASSQDKGLAGLYEQYF	TGTGCCAGCAGCCAAGATAAGGGACTAGCGGGGCTATACGAGCAGTACTTC
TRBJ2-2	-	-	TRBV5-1	CASSLPTGATGELFF	TGCGCCAGCAGCTTGCCGACGGGAGCCACCGGGGAGCTGTTTTTT
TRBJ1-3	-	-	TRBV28	CASSPPGTWRRNTIYF	TGTGCCAGCAGTCCCCCCGGGACATGGAGACGAAACACCATATATTTT
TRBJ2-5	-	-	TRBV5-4	CASSAGTADETQYF	TGTGCCAGCAGCGCTGGGACTGCCGATGAGACCCAGTACTTC
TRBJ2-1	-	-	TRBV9	CASSVVGLPFDEQFF	TGTGCCAGCAGCGTAGTTGGACTACCTTTTGATGAGCAGTTCTTC
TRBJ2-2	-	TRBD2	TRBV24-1	CATSGASGTGELFF	TGTGCCACCAGTGGGGCTAGCGGCACCGGGGAGCTGTTTTTT
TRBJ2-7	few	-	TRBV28	CASRGQFLSYEQYF	TGTGCCAGCAGAGGACAGTTCCTCTCCTACGAGCAGTACTTC
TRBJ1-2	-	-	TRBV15	CATSFHQEGYGYTF	TGTGCCACCAGTTTTCACCAGGAAGGCTATGGCTACACCTTC
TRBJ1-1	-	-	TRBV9	CASSAPQGLNTEAFF	TGTGCCAGCAGCGCGCCACAGGGATTGAACACTGAAGCTTTCTTT
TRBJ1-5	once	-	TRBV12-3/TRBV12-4	CASSLARNQPQHF	TGTGCCAGCAGTTTAGCTAGAAATCAGCCCCAGCATTTT
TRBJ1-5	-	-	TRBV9	CASSVGGLGDNQPQHF	TGTGCCAGCAGCGTAGGGGGCCTAGGGGACAATCAGCCCCAGCATTTT
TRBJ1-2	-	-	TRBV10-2	CASSTRGYGYTF	TGCGCCAGCAGCACTCGGGGTTATGGCTACACCTTC
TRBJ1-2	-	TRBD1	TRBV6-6	CASSDRVRYGYTF	TGTGCCAGCAGCGACAGGGTGCGGTATGGCTACACCTTC
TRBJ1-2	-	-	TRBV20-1	CSSTGNYGYTF	TGCAGTTCGACGGGAAACTATGGCTACACCTTC
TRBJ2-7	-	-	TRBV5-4	CASSPDREGLDF	TGTGCCAGCAGCCCGGACAGGGAGGGTTTGGACTTC